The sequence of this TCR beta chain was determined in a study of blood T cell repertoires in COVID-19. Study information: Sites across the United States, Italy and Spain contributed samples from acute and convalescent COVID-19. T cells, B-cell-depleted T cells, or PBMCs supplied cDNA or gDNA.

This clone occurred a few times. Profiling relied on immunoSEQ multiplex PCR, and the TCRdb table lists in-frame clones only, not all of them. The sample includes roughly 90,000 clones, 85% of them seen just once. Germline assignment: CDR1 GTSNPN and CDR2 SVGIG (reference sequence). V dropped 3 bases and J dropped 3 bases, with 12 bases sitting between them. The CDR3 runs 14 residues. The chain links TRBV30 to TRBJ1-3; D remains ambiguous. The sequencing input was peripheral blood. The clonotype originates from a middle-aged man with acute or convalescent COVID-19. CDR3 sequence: CAWSEGGFGNTIYF. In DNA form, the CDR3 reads TGTGCCTGGAGCGAAGGCGGGTTTGGAAACACCATATATTTT.